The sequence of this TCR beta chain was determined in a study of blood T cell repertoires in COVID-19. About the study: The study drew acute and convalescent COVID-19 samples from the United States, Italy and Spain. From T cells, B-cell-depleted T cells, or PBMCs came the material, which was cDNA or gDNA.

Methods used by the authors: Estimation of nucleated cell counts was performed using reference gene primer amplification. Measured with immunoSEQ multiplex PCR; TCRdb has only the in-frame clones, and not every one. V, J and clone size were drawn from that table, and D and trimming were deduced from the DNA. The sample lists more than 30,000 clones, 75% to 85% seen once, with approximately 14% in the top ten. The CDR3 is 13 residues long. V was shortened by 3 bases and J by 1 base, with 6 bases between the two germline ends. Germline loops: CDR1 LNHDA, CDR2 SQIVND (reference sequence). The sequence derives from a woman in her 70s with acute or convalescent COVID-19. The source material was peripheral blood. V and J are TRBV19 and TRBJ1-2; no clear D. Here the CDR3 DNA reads TGTGCCAGTAGTATCAACAGTAACTATGGCTACACCTTC. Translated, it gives CASSINSNYGYTF.